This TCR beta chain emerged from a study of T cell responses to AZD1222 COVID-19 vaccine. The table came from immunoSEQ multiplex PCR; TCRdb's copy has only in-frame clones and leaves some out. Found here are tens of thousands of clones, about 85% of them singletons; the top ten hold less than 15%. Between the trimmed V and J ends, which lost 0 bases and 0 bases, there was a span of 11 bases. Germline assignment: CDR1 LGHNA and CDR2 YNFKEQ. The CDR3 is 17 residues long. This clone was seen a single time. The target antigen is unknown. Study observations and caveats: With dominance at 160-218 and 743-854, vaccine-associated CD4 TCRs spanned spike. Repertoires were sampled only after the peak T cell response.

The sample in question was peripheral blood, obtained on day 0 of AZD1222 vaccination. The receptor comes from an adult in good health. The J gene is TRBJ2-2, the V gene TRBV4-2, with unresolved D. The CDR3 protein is CASSQDRWKANTGELFF. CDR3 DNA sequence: TGTGCCAGCAGCCAAGATCGATGGAAAGCGAACACCGGGGAGCTGTTTTTT.